This T cell receptor beta chain derives from a study of radiation and T cells in renal cell carcinoma. This clone was counted once. Time point: blood 4 weeks post-SBRT, at nephrectomy. Treatment defined: 15 Gy SBRT to primary tumor, nephrectomy 4 weeks later. Nephrectomy followed 15 Gy stereotactic body radiation by 4 weeks. TCRdb's copy holds only in-frame clones and misses some; the assay was immunoSEQ multiplex PCR. Of more than 120,000 clones in the sample, less than 90% were seen once. The sequences come from blood, collected from a patient whose treatment included radiotherapy and nephrectomy. This TCR derives from a woman in her 50s with renal cell carcinoma.

CDR3 nucleotide sequence: TGTGCCAGCAGTTACCGGACAGGGTATGGCTACACCTTC. Its translation: CASSYRTGYGYTF. The rearrangement uses TRBV6-5 and TRBJ1-2; TRBD1 agrees at 8 bases. The CDR3 spans 13 residues. Losses at the gene ends were 2 bases for V and 5 bases for J; bases not matched to a gene: 1. CDR1 is MNHEY and CDR2 is SVGAGI in the germline V gene.